The 8 T cell receptor beta chains given below trace back to one sample, sequenced in a study of T cell responses to AZD1222 COVID-19 vaccine. Method: immunoSEQ multiplex PCR; TCRdb's copy keeps in-frame clones and lacks some. The repertoire consists of around 95,000 clones, with around nine tenths occurring once and the leading ten covering under 2%. Material: peripheral blood, obtained on day 0 of AZD1222 vaccination. These receptors were taken from an adult in good health.

The chain combines TRBV29-1 with TRBJ2-7, with TRBD2 matching over 10 bases. Trimming removed 4 bases from V and 6 bases from J; junction bases left unmatched: 3. Germline V gene lookup returns CDR1 SQVTM and CDR2 ANQGSEA. The CDR3 sequence is 12 residues long. The CDR3 DNA reads as TGCAGCGTTGCTAGCGGGAGTTTCGAGCAGTACTTC. It encodes CSVASGSFEQYF.

The genes are TRBV15 and TRBJ1-4; 9 bases line up with TRBD1. V was clipped by 3 bases and J by 5 bases; unmatched bases: 4. The CDR3 totals 15 residues. In germline, CDR1 is LNHNV, CDR2 YYDKDF (reference sequence). CDR3 protein: CATSRETGGNEKLFF. The DNA of the CDR3 is TGTGCCACCAGCAGGGAGACAGGGGGAAATGAAAAACTGTTTTTT.

The chain combines TRBV30 with TRBJ1-1; D unresolved. V lost 1 base and J 2 bases, leaving 8 bases between the germline ends. Germline lookup yields CDR1 GTSNPN and CDR2 SVGIG (reference sequence). The CDR3 is 13 amino acids. The CDR3 nucleotides are TGTGCCTGGAGTGAGCTATATAACACTGAAGCTTTCTTT. It is translated as CAWSELYNTEAFF.

The chain couples TRBV5-1 to TRBJ1-1, with 8 bases aligning to TRBD1. The CDR3 length is 13 residues. The germline V gene has CDR1 SGHRS and CDR2 YFSETQ. The V and J ends lost 4 bases and 10 bases, in that order; junction bases with no gene match: 9. CDR3 in DNA: TGCGCCAGCAGCATCGTCGGACAGGGTTCAGCTTTCTTT. It yields the protein CASSIVGQGSAFF.

CDR3 bases: TGCGCCAGCAGCGACCCGACTAGCGGGAGCTTGGAGCAGTACTTC. Translation: CASSDPTSGSLEQYF. This chain connects TRBV5-1 to TRBJ2-7, with 12 bases identical to TRBD2. The CDR3 spans 15 residues. The V segment lost 4 bases and the J segment 7 bases; nucleotides outside the gene matches: 9. Germline V gives CDR1 SGHRS, CDR2 YFSETQ.

The rearrangement joins TRBV4-1 to TRBJ1-5; D gene unclear. V dropped 0 bases and J dropped 2 bases, with 11 bases sitting between them. The CDR3 is 16 amino acids. Germline-derived CDR1 and CDR2 are MGHRA and YSYEKL. The CDR3 here is CASSQDRAGGNQPQHF. DNA for the CDR3: TGCGCCAGCAGCCAAGATCGCGCCGGGGGCAATCAGCCCCAGCATTTT.

This clone was detected only a few times. CDR3 sequence reads: CASSLGTEAGELFF. As DNA, the CDR3 is TGTGCCAGCAGCCTCGGGACGGAAGCCGGGGAGCTGTTTTTT. This rearrangement joins TRBV7-3 to TRBJ2-2, with D possibly being TRBD1 or TRBD2 (5 bases each). This CDR3 contains 14 residues. The ends were cut back, 5 bases at V and 6 bases at J, with 13 bases in the middle. Germline CDR1 SGHTA, CDR2 FQGTGA. Looking up the rest from reference TRBV7-3 and TRBJ2-2 gives the full variable domain: GAGVSQTPSNKVTEKGKYVELRCDPISGHTALYWYRQSLGQGPEFLIYFQGTGAADDSGLPNDRFFAVRPEGSVSTLKIQRTERGDSAVYLCASSLGTEAGELFFGEGSRLTVL.

The chain combines TRBV19 with TRBJ2-1; unclear D gene. Per germline, CDR1 LNHDA and CDR2 SQIVND (reference sequence). CDR3 size: 15 residues. With 0 bases removed from V and 3 bases from J, the gap between germline ends came to 9 bases. CDR3 bases: TGTGCCAGTAGTATAGATTTTACTTACTACAATGAGCAGTTCTTC. Translated: CASSIDFTYYNEQFF.